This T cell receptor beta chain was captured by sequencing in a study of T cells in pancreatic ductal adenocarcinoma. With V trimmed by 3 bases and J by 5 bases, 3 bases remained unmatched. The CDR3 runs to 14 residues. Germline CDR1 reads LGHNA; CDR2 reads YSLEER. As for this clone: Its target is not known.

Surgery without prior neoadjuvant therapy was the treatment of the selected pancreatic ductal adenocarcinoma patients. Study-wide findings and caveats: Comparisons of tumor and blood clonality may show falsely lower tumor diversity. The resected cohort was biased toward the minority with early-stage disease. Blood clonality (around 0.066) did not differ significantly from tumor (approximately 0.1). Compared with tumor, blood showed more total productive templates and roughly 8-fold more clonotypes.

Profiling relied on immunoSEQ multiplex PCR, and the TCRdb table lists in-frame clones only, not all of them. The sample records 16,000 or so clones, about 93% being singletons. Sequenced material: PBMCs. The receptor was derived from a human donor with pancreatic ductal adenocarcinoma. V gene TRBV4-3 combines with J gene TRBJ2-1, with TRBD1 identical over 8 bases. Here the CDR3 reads CASSHQTGDNEQFF. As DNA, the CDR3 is TGCGCCAGCAGCCATCAGACAGGGGACAATGAGCAGTTCTTC.